This entry concerns a single T cell receptor (beta chain). The antigen remains undetermined. Germline CDR1 is SQVTM and CDR2 is ANQGSEA. The CDR3 loop spans 13 amino acids. With V trimmed by 6 bases and J by 4 bases, 7 bases remained unmatched. The data stem from a study of cytomegalovirus exposure and HLA in healthy donors. Study summary: Earlier sequencing of 150 million to 200 million T cells yielded about 120 million unique TCR beta sequences. Most donors, roughly 84% of a few hundred genotyped, fell in the Caucasian-associated ancestry cluster. Findings and limits, study-wide: Rare sequences made up most TCRs, while some public TCRs were found in many donors.

The PCR ran on 60 Vbeta and 13 Jbeta primers. Some clones are missing from TCRdb's copy, which holds only in-frame ones; the method was immunoSEQ multiplex PCR. The table records about 92,000 clones, 65% to 85% of them present only once. The sequence derives from a girl under 10 years old in good health and CMV-seropositive. The V and J genes are TRBV29-1 and TRBJ1-2; 8 nucleotides line up with TRBD1. Input material: PBMCs. The CDR3 DNA sequence: TGCAGCGTAGACACAGGGGGTCCCTATGGCTACACCTTC. Translating gives CSVDTGGPYGYTF. Filled out from reference TRBV29-1 and TRBJ1-2, the complete variable domain reads SAVISQKPSRDICQRGTSLTIQCQVDSQVTMMFWYRQQPGQSLTLIATANQGSEATYESGFVIDKFPISRPNLTFSTLTVSNMSPEDSSIYLCSVDTGGPYGYTFGSGTRLTVV.